Reported below is one T cell receptor (beta chain). This sample is part of a study of blood T cell repertoires in COVID-19. Study information: Samples taken during acute and convalescent COVID-19 were collected in the United States, Italy and Spain. Nucleic acid was either cDNA or gDNA, and it came from T cells, B-cell-depleted T cells, or PBMCs.

How the authors handled the data: Nucleated cell number was recorded as an estimate derived from reference gene primer amplification. Generated by immunoSEQ multiplex PCR, the TCRdb table keeps only in-frame clones and is missing some. Clonal size and the V and J genes are those of that table, whereas D and trimming came from the DNA. The table records 180,000 or so clones, approximately 87% of them present only once. Germline-derived CDR1 and CDR2 are LNHDA and SQIVND (reference sequence). This CDR3 comprises 16 residues. The V and J ends lost 3 bases and 0 bases, in that order; junction bases with no gene match: 4. Those enrolled in Seattle joined during active infection and were followed longitudinally afterward.

V usage is TRBV19 and J usage is TRBJ2-3, with 9 bases identical to TRBD2. Material: peripheral blood. The clonotype was recovered from an older woman with COVID-19, enrolled during active disease. CDR3 amino acids: CASSILAGSSTDTQYF. The CDR3, as DNA: TGTGCCAGTAGTATTCTAGCGGGGTCTAGCACAGATACGCAGTATTTT.